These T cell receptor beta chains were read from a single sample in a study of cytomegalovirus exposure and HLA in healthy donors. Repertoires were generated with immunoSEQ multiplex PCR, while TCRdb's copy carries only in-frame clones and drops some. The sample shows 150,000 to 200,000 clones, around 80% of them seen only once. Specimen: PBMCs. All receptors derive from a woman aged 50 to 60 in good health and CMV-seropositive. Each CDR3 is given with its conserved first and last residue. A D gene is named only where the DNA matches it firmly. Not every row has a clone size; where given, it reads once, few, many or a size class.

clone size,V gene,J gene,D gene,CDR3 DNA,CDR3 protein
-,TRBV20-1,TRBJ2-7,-,TGCAGTGCTCCCTTCGCCTACGAGCAGTACTTC,CSAPFAYEQYF
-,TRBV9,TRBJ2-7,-,TGTGCCAGCAGCGTAGGAGGAAGGCCGGGGTACTACGAGCAGTACTTC,CASSVGGRPGYYEQYF
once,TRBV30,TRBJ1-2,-,TGTGCCTGGAGTGACAGGCTTGACTATGGCTACACCTTC,CAWSDRLDYGYTF
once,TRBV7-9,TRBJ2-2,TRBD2,TGTGCCAGCAGCCAACTCCCGGGACTAGTTTTGTGGACCGGGGAGCTGTTTTTT,CASSQLPGLVLWTGELFF
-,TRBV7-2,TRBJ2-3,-,TGTGCCAGCAGCTTATTTGGGCCGGGGGGCGGGGATACGCAGTATTTT,CASSLFGPGGGDTQYF
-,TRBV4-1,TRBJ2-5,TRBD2,TGCGCCAGCAGCCAGATGAGGCTAGCGGGAGGGGGTGCCCAAGAGACCCAGTACTTC,CASSQMRLAGGGAQETQYF
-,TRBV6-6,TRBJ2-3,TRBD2,TGTGCCAGCAGTGTATTGCGGGAGTCCCCCGATACGCAGTATTTT,CASSVLRESPDTQYF
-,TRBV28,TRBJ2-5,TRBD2,TGTGCCAGCGATTCTAGCGGGCGATTACAAGAGACCCAGTACTTC,CASDSSGRLQETQYF
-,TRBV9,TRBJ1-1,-,TGTGCCAGCAGCGTAGACGGCAGGGATGGGACTGAAGCTTTCTTT,CASSVDGRDGTEAFF
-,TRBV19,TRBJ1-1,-,TGTGCCAGTCGGCAGGGCGGGACCCCAGCAGCTTTCTTT,CASRQGGTPAAFF
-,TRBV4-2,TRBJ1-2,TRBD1,TGTGCCAGCAGCACGACACAGGGGTCCGATTATGGCTACACCTTC,CASSTTQGSDYGYTF
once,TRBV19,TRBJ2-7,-,TGTGCCAGTAAAGGAACAGGCCTTTTGGGTCAGTACTTC,CASKGTGLLGQYF
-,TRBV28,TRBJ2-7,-,TGTGCCAGCACCCTTAGCGGAATGCCCTACGAGCAGTACTTC,CASTLSGMPYEQYF
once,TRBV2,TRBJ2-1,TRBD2,TGTGCCAGCAGATCACTAGCGGGGGGGTCATATGAGCAGTTCTTC,CASRSLAGGSYEQFF
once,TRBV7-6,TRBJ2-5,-,TGTGCCAGCAGCCACCCCGTCGGTGGAGAGACCCAGTACTTC,CASSHPVGGETQYF
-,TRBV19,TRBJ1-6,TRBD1,TGTGCCAGTAACCCGACAGGGCTGGGTTCACCCCTCCACTTT,CASNPTGLGSPLHF
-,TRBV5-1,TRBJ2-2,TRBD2,TGCGCCAGCAGCTATTTACTAGCGGGTTCCACCGGGGAGCTGTTTTTT,CASSYLLAGSTGELFF
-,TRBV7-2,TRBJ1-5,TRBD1,TGTGCCAGCAGCTTAGTGACAGGGAGCAATCAGCCCCAGCATTTT,CASSLVTGSNQPQHF
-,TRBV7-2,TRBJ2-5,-,TGTGCCAGCAGCTTACGGTTTTCACGGGAGACCCAGTACTTC,CASSLRFSRETQYF
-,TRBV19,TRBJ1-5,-,TGTGCCAGTAGTATATTAGGGGGTAGCAATCAGCCCCAGCATTTT,CASSILGGSNQPQHF
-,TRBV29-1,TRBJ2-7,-,TGCAGCGTTGAAGTCCTTTCCTACGAGCAGTACTTC,CSVEVLSYEQYF
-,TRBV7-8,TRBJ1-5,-,TGTGCCAGCAGCTCGCTACTTCTAAATCAGCCCCAGCATTTT,CASSSLLLNQPQHF
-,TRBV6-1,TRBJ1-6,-,TGTGCCAGCAGTAGCAGGGAGGATTCACCCCTCCACTTT,CASSSREDSPLHF
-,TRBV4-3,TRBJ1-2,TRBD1,TGCGCCAGCAGCCCTTCGAGGACAGGGGGTGTCTATGGCTACACCTTC,CASSPSRTGGVYGYTF
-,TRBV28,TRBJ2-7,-,TGTGCCACTGGACGGGATAACGAGCAGTACTTC,CATGRDNEQYF
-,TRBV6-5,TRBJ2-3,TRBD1,TGTGCCAGCAGTTACCCTCGACAGGGGAGAGCAGATACGCAGTATTTT,CASSYPRQGRADTQYF